Each of the 27 T cell receptor beta chains below was sequenced from the same sample in a study of neoadjuvant anti-PD-1 for oral cavity cancer. Method: immunoSEQ multiplex PCR; TCRdb's copy keeps in-frame clones and lacks some. The sample lists thousands of clones; 70% to 80% were seen once. Time point described: after neoadjuvant nivolumab, at surgical resection. The sequences come from PBMCs, collected after nivolumab (anti-PD-1) treatment. The receptors stem from a person aged 35 to 85 with oral cavity squamous cell carcinoma.

The chain links TRBV5-1 to TRBJ1-6, with D possibly TRBD1 on 5 matching bases. From germline, CDR1 is SGHRS and CDR2 YFSETQ. V lost 7 bases and J lost 5, with 10 bases in between. This CDR3 spans 13 amino acids. The CDR3 DNA reads as TGCGCCAGCGGGGACGGTGATAATTCACCCCTCCACTTT. It yields the protein CASGDGDNSPLHF.

The chain uses TRBV5-1 and TRBJ1-1, with D possibly TRBD1 on 5 matching bases. V was cut by 5 bases and J by 4 bases, with 18 bases left in between. From germline, CDR1 is SGHRS and CDR2 YFSETQ. The CDR3 has 15 amino acids. CDR3 protein: CASSPGAGSPTEAFF. The CDR3 DNA is TGCGCCAGCAGTCCCGGGGCCGGTTCTCCCACTGAAGCTTTCTTT. The entire variable domain, with the rest obtained from reference TRBV5-1 and TRBJ1-1, is as follows: KAGVTQTPRYLIKTRGQQVTLSCSPISGHRSVSWYQQTPGQGLQFLFEYFSETQRNKGNFPGRFSGRQFSNSRSEMNVSTLELGDSALYLCASSPGAGSPTEAFFGQGTRLTVV.

CDR3: CASSVEAGKLSGNTIYF. In DNA form, the CDR3 reads TGTGCCAGCAGCGTAGAGGCCGGGAAACTCTCTGGAAACACCATATATTTT. The chain links TRBV9 to TRBJ1-3; D is unclear. The germline V and J ends were trimmed by 0 bases and 0 bases, with 13 bases remaining between them. The CDR3 consists of 17 residues. Germline V lookup: CDR1 SGDLS, CDR2 YYNGEE.

This clone occurred once. V gene TRBV12-5 combines with J gene TRBJ1-1, with D uncertain. Trimming took off 1 base at V and 5 bases at J, with 8 bases between the two ends. Germline V CDR1 and CDR2: LGHNT, FRNRAP. CDR3 length: 13 amino acids. The chain's CDR3 is CASGLGTGTEAFF. For the CDR3, the DNA is TGTGCTAGTGGTTTGGGTACGGGAACTGAAGCTTTCTTT.

In this sample, this clone turned up a few times. The V call is TRBV6-5, the J call TRBJ1-1; TRBD1 matches at 7 bases. The V segment lost 5 bases and the J segment 4 bases; nucleotides outside the gene matches: 7. This CDR3 is built from 14 residues. Germline lookup yields CDR1 MNHEY and CDR2 SVGAGI. CDR3 in DNA: TGTGCCAGCAGTCACAGCAGGGGGGCCACTGAAGCTTTCTTT. Amino acids: CASSHSRGATEAFF.

The chain has TRBV5-6 and TRBJ2-7; D is uncertain. The CDR3 loop spans 11 amino acids. V was cut by 3 bases and J by 5 bases, with 6 bases left in between. Germline-derived CDR1 and CDR2 are SGHDT and YYEEEE. CDR3 in amino acids: CASSYVDEQYF. In DNA, the CDR3 is TGTGCCAGCAGCTACGTCGACGAGCAGTACTTC.

Here the CDR3 reads CASSLGWGNTEAFF. CDR3 coding DNA: TGTGCCAGCAGCTTAGGGTGGGGGAACACTGAAGCTTTCTTT. The genes are TRBV11-2 and TRBJ1-1; D remains unclear. The CDR3 spans 14 residues. CDR1 is SGHAT, CDR2 FQNNGV, per germline. Trimming shortened V by 1 base and J by 1 base, and 7 bases separated the two germline ends.

V and J are TRBV18 and TRBJ1-6; weak D call: TRBD1 (5 bases). With 3 bases removed from V and 7 bases from J, the gap between germline ends came to 10 bases. The CDR3 consists of 14 residues. CDR1 KGHSH and CDR2 LQKENI come from the germline V gene. The CDR3: CASSPERQNSPLHF. The CDR3, as DNA: TGTGCCAGCTCACCCGAGAGACAGAATTCACCCCTCCACTTT.

The rearrangement joins TRBV18 to TRBJ2-1; D possibly corresponds to TRBD1 (6 bases). Germline V gene sequence: CDR1 KGHSH, CDR2 LQKENI. CDR3 length equals 15 residues. The germline V and J ends were trimmed by 3 bases and 9 bases, with 18 bases remaining between them. Here the CDR3 reads CASSPDTGFKREQFF. CDR3 in DNA: TGTGCCAGCTCACCTGACACAGGGTTCAAACGTGAGCAGTTCTTC.

The CDR3, as DNA: TGTGCCAGTAGCTCGAGTCTACGGGTGGGAACAGATACGCAGTATTTT. Protein sequence: CASSSSLRVGTDTQYF. This chain links TRBV19 with TRBJ2-3; no reliable D call. Trimming stripped 6 bases from V and 3 bases from J, with 19 bases between. The CDR3 runs to 16 residues. CDR1 and CDR2 (germline): LNHDA, SQIVND (reference sequence).

The chain has TRBV6-6 and TRBJ2-1; the D gene could be TRBD1 or TRBD2 (6 bases each). Trimming shortened V by 2 bases and J by 8 bases, and 16 bases separated the two germline ends. The germline V gene encodes CDR1 MNHNY and CDR2 SVGAGI (reference sequence). This CDR3 has 15 amino acids. CDR3 nucleotide sequence: TGTGCCAGCAGTTACCCCGGGGGCAAAGGTGATGAGCAGTTCTTC. Amino acids: CASSYPGGKGDEQFF.

The rearrangement links TRBV18 to TRBJ1-5, with 10 bases that match TRBD1. The CDR3 consists of 14 residues. After removal of 3 bases from V and 6 bases from J, the junction contained 2 bases not matched to a gene. CDR1 KGHSH and CDR2 LQKENI come from the germline V gene. The CDR3: CASSPGQGSQPQHF. The CDR3 nucleotides read TGTGCCAGCTCACCGGGACAGGGGAGTCAGCCCCAGCATTTT.

The chain uses TRBV5-6 and TRBJ2-5; TRBD1 agrees at 9 bases. Germline V gene sequence: CDR1 SGHDT, CDR2 YYEEEE. The CDR3 covers 19 residues. The V gene end was trimmed by 4 bases and the J gene end by 4 bases; junction bases not matched to a gene: 20. CDR3 bases: TGTGCCAGCAGCCGAGCCACAGGGGGCGCTCCAAATACCCTAGAGACCCAGTACTTC. Encoded protein: CASSRATGGAPNTLETQYF. Based on the CDR3 plus reference TRBV5-6 and TRBJ2-5, the full variable domain is DAGVTQSPTHLIKTRGQQVTLRCSPKSGHDTVSWYQQALGQGPQFIFQYYEEEERQRGNFPDRFSGHQFPNYSSELNVNALLLGDSALYLCASSRATGGAPNTLETQYFGPGTRLLVL.

This chain links TRBV2 with TRBJ2-1; no firm D call. The CDR3 is made up of 11 amino acids. V was trimmed by 5 bases and J by 8 bases, leaving 7 bases between them. Germline-derived CDR1 and CDR2 are SNHLY and FYNNEI. In DNA, the CDR3 is TGTGCCAGCAGTTCTGGGTATGAGCAGTTCTTC. The encoded protein is CASSSGYEQFF.

CDR3 sequence (DNA): TGTGCCAGCAGTTACGAGGAGGGGCGGGAGACCCAGTACTTC. The encoded protein is CASSYEEGRETQYF. The J gene is TRBJ2-5, the V gene TRBV6-5; a weak D match, TRBD2 (6 bases). This CDR3 contains 14 residues. CDR1 and CDR2 (germline): MNHEY, SVGAGI. V was clipped by 2 bases and J by 5 bases, with 12 bases between them.

J is TRBJ2-7 and V is TRBV5-4, with D possibly matching TRBD2 (6 bases). Germline CDR1 SGHNT, CDR2 YYREEE (reference sequence). The CDR3 is 15 residues long. Trimming stripped 0 bases from V and 0 bases from J, with 10 bases between. CDR3 in amino acids: CASSLVGGTSYEQYF. The CDR3 DNA follows: TGTGCCAGCAGCTTGGTGGGCGGGACCTCCTACGAGCAGTACTTC.

This clone was seen more than once but under ten times. V and J are TRBV6-1 and TRBJ1-6; D is unclear. Germline CDR1 MNHNS, CDR2 SASEGT. The CDR3 length is 11 residues. Trimming left V 6 bases short and J 8 bases short, with 5 bases between. The CDR3 nucleotides are TGTGCCAGCAGAATGGATTCACCCCTCCACTTT. Translating it yields CASRMDSPLHF.

The DNA for the CDR3 is TGCGCCAGCAGTGAGTCGACGGCGGGCTACACCTTC. Its protein product is CASSESTAGYTF. The rearrangement links TRBV10-2 to TRBJ1-2; D is ambiguous. The CDR3 covers 12 residues. The germline gives CDR1 WSHSY, CDR2 SAAADI. Trimming took off 0 bases at V and 8 bases at J, with 7 bases between the two ends.

The rearrangement uses TRBV19 and TRBJ1-6, with 9 bases aligning to TRBD1. The germline CDR1 and CDR2 sequences are LNHDA and SQIVND (reference sequence). The CDR3 is made up of 17 amino acids. V shed 5 bases, J shed 8 bases, and the junction held 13 bases outside the gene matches. Here the CDR3 reads CASSGDGTGYGDSPLHF. For the CDR3, the DNA is TGTGCCAGTAGTGGGGACGGGACAGGGTACGGAGATTCACCCCTCCACTTT.

The chain uses TRBV25-1 and TRBJ2-1; D is ambiguous. The CDR3 sequence is 14 residues long. Germline CDR1 is MGHDK and CDR2 is SYGVNS. V was clipped by 4 bases and J by 7 bases, with 14 bases between them. The CDR3 loop reads CASSGYDTPNEQFF. The CDR3 DNA reads as TGTGCCAGCAGTGGCTATGACACCCCGAATGAGCAGTTCTTC.

This clone was seen more than once but under ten times. The chain is built from TRBV5-1 and TRBJ1-5; 10 nucleotides line up with TRBD1. The CDR3 has 15 residues. CDR1 and CDR2 (germline): SGHRS, YFSETQ. Trimming took 4 bases from V and 6 from J; bases not matched to a gene: 7. CDR3 nucleotides: TGCGCCAGCAGCGAAGGACAGGGGGGAGGTCAGCCCCAGCATTTT. Translated, it gives CASSEGQGGGQPQHF.

The CDR3 reads CASSQGMDRGTQYF. For the CDR3, the DNA is TGTGCCAGCAGCCAAGGGATGGACAGAGGAACGCAGTATTTT. J is TRBJ2-3 and V is TRBV14; tentatively, D is TRBD1 (6 bases). CDR3 length: 14 amino acids. CDR1 and CDR2 (germline): SGHDN, FVKESK. Between the trimmed V and J ends, which lost 1 base and 9 bases, there was a span of 14 bases.

This chain connects TRBV5-5 to TRBJ1-1; 7 bases match TRBD1. The CDR3 loop spans 15 amino acids. Per germline, CDR1 SGHKS and CDR2 YYEKEE (reference sequence). The V and J ends lost 4 bases and 5 bases, in that order; junction bases with no gene match: 11. The CDR3 is CASSMGQLGQTEAFF. The CDR3 DNA reads TGTGCCAGCAGCATGGGACAGTTGGGGCAAACTGAAGCTTTCTTT.

The gene calls are TRBV19 and TRBJ2-1, with TRBD1 matching over 9 bases. This CDR3 is 15 amino acids long. CDR1 is LNHDA, CDR2 SQIVND, per germline (reference sequence). V gave up 6 bases and J gave up 4 bases; unmatched junction bases: 7. The CDR3 sequence: CASSATGGHYNEQFF. As DNA, the CDR3 is TGTGCCAGTAGCGCGACAGGGGGGCATTACAATGAGCAGTTCTTC.

The V gene is TRBV6-5, the J gene TRBJ2-2, with D uncertain. CDR3 length: 15 residues. CDR1 is MNHEY and CDR2 is SVGAGI in the germline V gene. V was pared by 0 bases and J by 3 bases, with 8 bases between. The CDR3 nucleotides read TGTGCCAGCAGTTACTCCCGGGCCGACACCGGGGAGCTGTTTTTT. Translated, it gives CASSYSRADTGELFF.

The chain recombines TRBV28 with TRBJ1-2, with D maybe TRBD1 (5 bases). The CDR3 has 17 amino acids. Germline V CDR1 and CDR2: MDHEN, SYDVKM. V gave up 6 bases and J gave up 0 bases, with 20 bases separating them. CDR3 sequence reads: CASSPGAGRFTNYGYTF. DNA of the CDR3: TGTGCCAGCAGCCCCGGGGCGGGGAGGTTTACTAACTATGGCTACACCTTC.

This clone was seen once. V and J are TRBV5-1 and TRBJ2-5; D assignment may be TRBD1 or TRBD2 (5 bases each). CDR1 SGHRS and CDR2 YFSETQ come from the germline V gene. The length of the CDR3 is 15 residues. V was cut by 4 bases and J by 2 bases, with 15 bases left in between. CDR3 in DNA: TGCGCCAGCAGCCACCCGGGACGGAAACAAGAGACCCAGTACTTC. It codes for CASSHPGRKQETQYF.